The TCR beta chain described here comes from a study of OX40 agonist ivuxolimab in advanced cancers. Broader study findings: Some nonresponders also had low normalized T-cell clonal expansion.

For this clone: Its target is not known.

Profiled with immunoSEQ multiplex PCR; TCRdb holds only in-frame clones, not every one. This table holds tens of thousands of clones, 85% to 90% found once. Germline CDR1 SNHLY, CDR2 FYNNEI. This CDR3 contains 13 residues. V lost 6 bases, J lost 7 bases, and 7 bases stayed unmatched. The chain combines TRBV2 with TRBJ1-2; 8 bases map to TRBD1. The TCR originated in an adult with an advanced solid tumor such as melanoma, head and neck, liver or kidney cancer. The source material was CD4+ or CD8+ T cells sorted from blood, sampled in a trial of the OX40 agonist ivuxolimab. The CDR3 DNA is TGTGCCAGCAGGGCTGACAGGGGCCCTGGCTACACCTTC. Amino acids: CASRADRGPGYTF.